Described below is a single T cell receptor beta chain sequence and its context. Antigen unknown. The data belong to a study of shared clonotypes between healthy human individuals. Study-wide context: Contributing individuals were two females and a few males aged 18 to 49. Overall study results and limits: The authors expected sequencing depth to affect clonotype sharing among donors. The naive CD4 repertoires of a few donors were compared, and roughly 5.1% of clonotypes were shared.

The CDR3 is 19 amino acids. Trimming stripped 0 bases from V and 1 base from J, with 20 bases between. CDR1 is SGHKS, CDR2 YYEKEE, per germline (reference sequence). The method was immunoSEQ multiplex PCR; TCRdb's version includes in-frame clones alone and lacks a portion of them. The data show some 1.5 million clones, with roughly 96% seen just once and roughly 1.2% held by the top ten. The chain is built from TRBV5-5 and TRBJ2-1; perhaps TRBD2 as D (6 bases). The sequencing sample was made of naive CD4+ T cells sorted from blood. Regarding subset: CD45RA+ positively selected. The clonotype comes from a man aged 25-40 years in good health. The CDR3 coding sequence is TGTGCCAGCAGCTTGGGAATCGGGAGAAGTGGGGGGTCCTACAATGAGCAGTTCTTC. This codes for CASSLGIGRSGGSYNEQFF.